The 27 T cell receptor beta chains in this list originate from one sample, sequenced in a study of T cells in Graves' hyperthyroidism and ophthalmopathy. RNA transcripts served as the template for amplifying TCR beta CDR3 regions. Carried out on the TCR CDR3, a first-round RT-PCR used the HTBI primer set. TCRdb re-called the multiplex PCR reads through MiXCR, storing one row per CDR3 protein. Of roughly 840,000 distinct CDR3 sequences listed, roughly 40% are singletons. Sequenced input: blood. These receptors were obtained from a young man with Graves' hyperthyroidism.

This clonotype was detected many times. The CDR3 spells CASSVEDEQPQHF. The DNA for the CDR3 is TGTGCCAGCAGCGTAGAAGATGAACAGCCCCAGCATTTT. This rearrangement joins TRBV9 to TRBJ1-5; no firm D call. The CDR3 sequence is 13 residues long. V gave up 0 bases and J gave up 7 bases, with 8 bases separating them. Germline CDR1 is SGDLS and CDR2 is YYNGEE.

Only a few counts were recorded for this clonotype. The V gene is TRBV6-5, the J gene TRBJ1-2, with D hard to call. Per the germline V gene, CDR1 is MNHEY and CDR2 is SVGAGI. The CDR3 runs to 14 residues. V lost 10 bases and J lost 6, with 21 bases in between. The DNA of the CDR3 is TGTGCCACCCGAACCCAGGACTTATCGAATGGCTACACCTTC. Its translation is CATRTQDLSNGYTF.

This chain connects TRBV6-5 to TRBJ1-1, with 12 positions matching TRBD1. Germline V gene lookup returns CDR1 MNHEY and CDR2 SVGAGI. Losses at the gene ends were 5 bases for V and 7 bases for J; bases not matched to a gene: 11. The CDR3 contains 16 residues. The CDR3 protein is CASSQRGTGGASEAFF. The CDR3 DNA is TGTGCCAGCAGTCAGCGAGGGACAGGGGGCGCGAGTGAAGCTTTCTTT.

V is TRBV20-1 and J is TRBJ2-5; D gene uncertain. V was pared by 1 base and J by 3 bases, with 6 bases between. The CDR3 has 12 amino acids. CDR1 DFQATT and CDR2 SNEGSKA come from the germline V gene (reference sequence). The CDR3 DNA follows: TGCAGTGCTAGAGTCGAGGAAGAGACCCAGTACTTC. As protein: CSARVEEETQYF.

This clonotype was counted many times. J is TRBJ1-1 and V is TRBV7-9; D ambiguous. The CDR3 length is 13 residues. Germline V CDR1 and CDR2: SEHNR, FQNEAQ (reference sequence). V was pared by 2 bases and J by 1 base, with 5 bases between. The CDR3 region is CASSLPQNTEAFF. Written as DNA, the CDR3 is TGTGCCAGCAGCTTACCCCAGAACACTGAAGCTTTCTTT.

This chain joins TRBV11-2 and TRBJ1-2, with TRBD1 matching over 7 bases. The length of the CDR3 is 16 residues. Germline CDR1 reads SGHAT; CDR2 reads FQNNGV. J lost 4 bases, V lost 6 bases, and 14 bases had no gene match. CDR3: CASRRAGRGNSYGYTF. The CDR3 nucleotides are TGTGCCAGCAGGAGGGCGGGCAGGGGGAATTCCTATGGCTACACCTTC.

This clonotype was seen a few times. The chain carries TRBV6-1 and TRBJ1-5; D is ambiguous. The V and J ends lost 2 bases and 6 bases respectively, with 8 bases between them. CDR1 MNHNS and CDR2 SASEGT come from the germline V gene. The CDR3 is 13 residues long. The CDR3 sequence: CASSESGVQPQHF. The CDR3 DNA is TGTGCCAGCAGTGAATCTGGGGTTCAGCCCCAGCATTTT.

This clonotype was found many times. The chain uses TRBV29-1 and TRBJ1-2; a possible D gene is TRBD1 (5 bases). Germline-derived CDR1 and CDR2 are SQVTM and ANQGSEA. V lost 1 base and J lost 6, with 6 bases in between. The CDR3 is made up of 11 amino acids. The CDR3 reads CSVEGGDGYTF. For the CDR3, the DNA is TGCAGCGTTGAAGGGGGGGATGGCTACACCTTC.

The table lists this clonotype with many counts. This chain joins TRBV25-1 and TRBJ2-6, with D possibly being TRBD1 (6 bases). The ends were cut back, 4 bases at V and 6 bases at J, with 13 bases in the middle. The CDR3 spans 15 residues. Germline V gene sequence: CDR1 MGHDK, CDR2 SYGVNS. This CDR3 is CASSAYRDEANVLTF. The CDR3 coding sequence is TGTGCCAGCAGTGCCTACAGGGATGAGGCCAACGTCCTGACTTTC. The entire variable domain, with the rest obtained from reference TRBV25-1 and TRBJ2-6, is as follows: EADIYQTPRYLVIGTGKKITLECSQTMGHDKMYWYQQDPGMELHLIHYSYGVNSTEKGDLSSESTVSRIRTEHFPLTLESARPSHTSQYLCASSAYRDEANVLTFGAGSRLTVL.

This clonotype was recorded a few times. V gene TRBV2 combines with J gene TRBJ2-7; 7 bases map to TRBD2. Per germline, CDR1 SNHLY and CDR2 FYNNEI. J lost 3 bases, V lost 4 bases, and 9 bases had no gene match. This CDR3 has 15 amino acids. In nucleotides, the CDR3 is TGTGCCAGCAGTGTTGTGGCGGGAGCTGGCTACGAGCAGTACTTC. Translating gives CASSVVAGAGYEQYF.

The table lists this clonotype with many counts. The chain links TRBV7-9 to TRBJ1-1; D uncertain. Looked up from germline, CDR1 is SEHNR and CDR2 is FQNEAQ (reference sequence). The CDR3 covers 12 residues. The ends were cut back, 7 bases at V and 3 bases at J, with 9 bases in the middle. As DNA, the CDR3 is TGTGCCAGCAACTGGCCAGACACTGAAGCTTTCTTT. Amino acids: CASNWPDTEAFF.

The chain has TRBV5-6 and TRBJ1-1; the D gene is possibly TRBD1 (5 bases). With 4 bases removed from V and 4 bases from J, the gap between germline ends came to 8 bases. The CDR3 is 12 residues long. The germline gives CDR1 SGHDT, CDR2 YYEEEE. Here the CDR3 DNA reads TGTGCCAGCAGCGACAGCAGCACTGAAGCTTTCTTT. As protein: CASSDSSTEAFF.

The CDR3 loop reads CASSRLTAGPSEAFF. The CDR3 DNA is TGTGCCAGCAGCCGCCTTACAGCCGGCCCGTCTGAAGCTTTCTTT. The chain has TRBV12-3 or TRBV12-4 and TRBJ1-1; no reliable D call. The CDR3 runs 15 residues. Trimming left V 6 bases short and J 6 bases short, with 20 bases between.

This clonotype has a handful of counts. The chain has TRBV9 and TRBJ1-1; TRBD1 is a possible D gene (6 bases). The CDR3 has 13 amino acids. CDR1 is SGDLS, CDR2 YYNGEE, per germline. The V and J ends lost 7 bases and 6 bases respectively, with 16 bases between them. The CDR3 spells CASSGGRRSEAFF. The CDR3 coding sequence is TGTGCCAGCTCTGGGGGCAGGAGGTCTGAAGCTTTCTTT. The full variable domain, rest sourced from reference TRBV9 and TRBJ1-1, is DSGVTQTPKHLITATGQRVTLRCSPRSGDLSVYWYQQSLDQGLQFLIQYYNGEERAKGNILERFSAQQFPDLHSELNLSSLELGDSALYFCASSGGRRSEAFFGQGTRLTVV.

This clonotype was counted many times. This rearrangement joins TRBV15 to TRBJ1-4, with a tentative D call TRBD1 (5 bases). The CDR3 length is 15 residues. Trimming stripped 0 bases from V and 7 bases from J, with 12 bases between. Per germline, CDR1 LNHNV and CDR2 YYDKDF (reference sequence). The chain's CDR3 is CATSRESGEGEKLFF. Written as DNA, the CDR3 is TGTGCCACCAGCAGAGAATCGGGGGAAGGTGAAAAACTGTTTTTT.

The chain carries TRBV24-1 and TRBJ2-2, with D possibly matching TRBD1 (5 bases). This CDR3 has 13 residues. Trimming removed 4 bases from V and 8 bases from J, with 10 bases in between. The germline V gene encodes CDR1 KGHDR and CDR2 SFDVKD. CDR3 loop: CATSDPRTGELFF. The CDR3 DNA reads TGTGCCACCAGTGACCCGCGGACAGGGGAGCTGTTTTTT.

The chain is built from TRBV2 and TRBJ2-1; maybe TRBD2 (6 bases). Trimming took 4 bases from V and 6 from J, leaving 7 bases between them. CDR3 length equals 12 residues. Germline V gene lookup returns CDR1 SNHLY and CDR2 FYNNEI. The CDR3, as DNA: TGTGCCAGCAGTGCCGGGGGCAATGAGCAGTTCTTC. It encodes CASSAGGNEQFF.

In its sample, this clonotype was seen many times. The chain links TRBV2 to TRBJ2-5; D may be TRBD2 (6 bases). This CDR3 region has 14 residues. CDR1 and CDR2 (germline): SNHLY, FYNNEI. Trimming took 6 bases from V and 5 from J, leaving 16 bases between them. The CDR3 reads CASRNDWGGETQYF. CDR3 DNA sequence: TGTGCCAGCAGAAACGACTGGGGAGGCGAGACCCAGTACTTC.

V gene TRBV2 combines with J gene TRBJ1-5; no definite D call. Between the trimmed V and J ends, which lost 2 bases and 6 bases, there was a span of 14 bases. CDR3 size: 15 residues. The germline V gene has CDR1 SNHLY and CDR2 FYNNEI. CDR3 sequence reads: CASSERYAAGQPQHF. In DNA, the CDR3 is TGTGCCAGCAGTGAAAGGTACGCCGCTGGTCAGCCCCAGCATTTT.

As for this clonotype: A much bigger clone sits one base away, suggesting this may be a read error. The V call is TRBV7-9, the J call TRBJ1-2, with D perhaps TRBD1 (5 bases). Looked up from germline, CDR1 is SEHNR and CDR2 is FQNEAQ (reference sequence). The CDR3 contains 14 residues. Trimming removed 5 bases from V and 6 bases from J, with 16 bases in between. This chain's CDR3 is CASSPTGTGHGYTF. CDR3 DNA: TGTGCCAGCAGCCCGACGGGGACTGGCCATGGCTACACCTTC.

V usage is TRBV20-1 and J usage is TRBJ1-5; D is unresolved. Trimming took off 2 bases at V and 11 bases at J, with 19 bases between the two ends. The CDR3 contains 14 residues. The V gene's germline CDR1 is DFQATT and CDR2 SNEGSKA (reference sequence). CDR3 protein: CSARSGSRQETQHF. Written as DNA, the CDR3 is TGCAGTGCTAGAAGCGGGAGTAGGCAAGAGACCCAGCATTTT.

For the CDR3, the DNA is TGCAGTGCTAGCGCCGGGACAGCTAACTATGGCTACACCTTC. This translates into CSASAGTANYGYTF. V and J are TRBV20-1 and TRBJ1-2; TRBD1 matches 7 bases. After removal of 3 bases from V and 0 bases from J, the junction contained 4 bases not matched to a gene. Germline loops: CDR1 DFQATT, CDR2 SNEGSKA (reference sequence). CDR3 size: 14 residues.

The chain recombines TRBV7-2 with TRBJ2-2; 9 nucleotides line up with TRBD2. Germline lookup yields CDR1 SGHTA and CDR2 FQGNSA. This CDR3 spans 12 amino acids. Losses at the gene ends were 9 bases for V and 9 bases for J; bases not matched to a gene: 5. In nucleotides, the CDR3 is TGTGCCAGTAGCGGGGGAGGAAGGGAGCTGTTTTTT. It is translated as CASSGGGRELFF.

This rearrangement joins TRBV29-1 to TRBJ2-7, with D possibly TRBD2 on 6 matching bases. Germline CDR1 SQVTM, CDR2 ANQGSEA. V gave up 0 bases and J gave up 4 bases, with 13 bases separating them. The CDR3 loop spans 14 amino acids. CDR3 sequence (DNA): TGCAGCGTTGAAGAGGGCGGCGGGACTTACGAGCAGTACTTC. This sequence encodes CSVEEGGGTYEQYF.

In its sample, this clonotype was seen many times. The CDR3 nucleotides are TGTGCCACCAGTGATCCCCGGGAAGCACAAGAGACCCAGTACTTC. It encodes CATSDPREAQETQYF. This sequence joins TRBV24-1 and TRBJ2-5, with D tentatively TRBD2 (5 bases). V was shortened by 3 bases and J by 2 bases, with 12 bases between the two germline ends. CDR1 and CDR2 (germline): KGHDR, SFDVKD. The CDR3 is 15 residues long.

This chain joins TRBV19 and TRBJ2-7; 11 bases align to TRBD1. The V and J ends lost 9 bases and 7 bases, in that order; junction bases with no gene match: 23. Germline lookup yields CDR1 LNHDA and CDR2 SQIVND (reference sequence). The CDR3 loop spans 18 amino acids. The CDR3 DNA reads TGTGCCAGCAGTGGGCGGGAGGGGGACAGGGGGACGTCGGAAGAGCAGTACTTC. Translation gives CASSGREGDRGTSEEQYF.

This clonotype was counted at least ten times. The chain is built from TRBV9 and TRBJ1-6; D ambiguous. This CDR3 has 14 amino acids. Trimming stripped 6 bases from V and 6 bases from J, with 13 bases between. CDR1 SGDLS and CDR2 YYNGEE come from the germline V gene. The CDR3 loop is CASTPGTVNSPLHF. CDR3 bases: TGTGCCAGCACCCCCGGAACAGTTAATTCACCCCTCCACTTT.